This T cell receptor (beta chain) was obtained from a study of Ad26.COV2.S vaccination and SARS-CoV-2 variants listed by TCRdb under 2021. As for the study more broadly: Donors in the vaccine arm were drawn from COV1001, a multicentre, randomized, double-blind, placebo-controlled phase I-IIa trial testing Ad26.COV2.S in healthy adults. Dosing of Ad26.COV2.S was intramuscular, at either 5x10^10 or 1x10^11 viral particles, delivered as one shot or as two shots spaced 56 days apart. The specificity and breadth of SARS-CoV-2-reactive T cell receptors after Ad26.COV2.S vaccination were assessed by TCRbeta repertoire sequencing. The TCR-sequenced set comprised around 30 samples: around 20 Ad26.COV2.S vaccine recipients, 5 placebo recipients and 8 SARS-CoV-2 convalescent individuals. Participants in the trial were split at random into five groups of five each, receiving low-dose or high-dose Ad26.COV2.S once or twice, or else placebo on both occasions. Investigators remained blinded to trial group allocation during experiments and outcome assessment. Paper-wide results and their limitations: Higher spike-specific TCR breadth was observed in Ad26.COV2.S recipients than in placebo recipients (P = 0.0014). Vaccine and placebo recipients had comparable non-spike TCR breadth, which fits with the vaccine containing only spike. The authors noted that the TCR breadth and depth analyses may have underestimated total T cell responses. After vaccination, substantial breadth of spike-specific CD8+ and CD4+ T cell responses was reported. The study lacked the statistical power to compare responses across vaccine doses or regimens.

The immunoSEQ Assay was the method used to sequence TCRbeta CDR3 regions. After extraction, genomic DNA underwent amplification by bias-controlled multiplex PCR, followed by high-throughput sequencing. Regarding the original processing steps: To quantify the absolute abundance of each unique TCRbeta CDR3 region, sequences were collapsed and filtered. T cell fraction was estimated by normalizing TCRbeta template counts to usable DNA, with usable DNA measured through amplification of reference genes found in all nucleated cells. Repertoire TCRs were annotated as SARS-CoV-2-specific when V gene, CDR3 amino acid sequence and J gene were exactly matched to a known reactive TCR set. The reference SARS-CoV-2 TCR set was obtained from MIRA and was filtered for enrichment in COVID-19-positive ImmuneCODE repertoires, whereby public or cross-reactive TCRs were removed. Using the MIRA antigens, annotated TCRs were further analysed by specific ORF or by position within an ORF. Breadth was defined as the number of annotated unique rearrangements divided by the total number of unique productive rearrangements, and depth was defined as the summed frequency of the annotated unique rearrangements. Group comparisons of TCR breadth used two-sided Wilcoxon rank-sum tests. Imported from immuneACCESS, the table was reduced by TCRdb to in-frame sequences with V and J called. These copies leave out some clones; in studies compared against another copy, an unresolved V gene accounts for under half, and the cause of the remainder is not known. The DNA gave D and trimming, while V, J and clone size come from that table. This sample comprises 350,000 to 500,000 clones, around 90% of them detected only once. Of the sample, more than 10% falls within the top ten clones.

About this clone itself: It lacks a known antigen. Qualities for individual bases were not recorded, and no much larger clone is one base off.

The treatment or condition label here, explained by the study, means: around 19 received Ad26.COV2.S at low or high dose, single or two shots; about five received placebo; per-sample allocation not given. For vaccine and placebo recipients, repertoires were sequenced using samples collected on day 63 after the first injection. Between 29 July and 7 August 2020, Cohort 1b enrolled 25 adults aged 18-55 years at one site in Boston, USA. Ad26.COV2.S was a replication-incompetent adenovirus type 26 vector that expressed a prefusion-stabilized SARS-CoV-2 spike protein derived from the original Wuhan strain. As encoded in the germline V gene (reference sequence), CDR1 is SGHNT while CDR2 is YYREEE. The CDR3, from cysteine to phenylalanine, totals 13 residues. Left in the record is the CDR3 DNA by itself, 39 bases read in frame from the first base. V is pared back by 0 bases and J by 4 bases, with 6 bases lying between the germline termini.

The sequence was obtained from a person aged 18-65 years who received the Ad26.COV2.S COVID-19 vaccine or a placebo. The sample here was peripheral blood, taken in a trial of Ad26.COV2.S vaccine versus placebo. This sequence uses TRBV5-4 and TRBJ2-3; no D segment can be confidently identified. The CDR3 region has the sequence CASSLAGPDTQYF. The nucleotide sequence reads TGTGCCAGCAGCTTGGCCGGGCCAGATACGCAGTATTTT.